What follows are 20 T cell receptor beta chains derived from one specimen sequenced in a study of blood T cell repertoires in COVID-19. TCRdb's copy holds only in-frame clones and misses some; the assay was immunoSEQ multiplex PCR. The table includes just over 95,000 clones, around nine tenths detected once. The sample consisted of peripheral blood. The receptors here all came from a human donor in a cohort sampled during active COVID-19.

The sample holds one count of this clone. The V call is TRBV21-1, the J call TRBJ2-4; the tabulated D call, TRBD2, remains unverified against the DNA. TRBV21-1 is labeled a pseudogene. The CDR3 runs 16 residues. CDR3 nucleotides: TGTGCCACCCCTTTGGGGACTAGCGGGGGCAAAAACATTCAGTACTTC. This translates into CATPLGTSGGKNIQYF.

This clone showed up just once. J is TRBJ1-3 and V is TRBV5-6; D is possibly TRBD1 (6 bases). Trimming stripped 4 bases from V and 4 bases from J, with 9 bases between. The germline V gene encodes CDR1 SGHDT and CDR2 YYEEEE. CDR3 length equals 13 residues. CDR3 in amino acids: CASSRTVGNTIYF. The DNA for the CDR3 is TGTGCCAGCAGCAGGACAGTAGGAAACACCATATATTTT.

The chain uses TRBV5-1 and TRBJ2-7, with a tentative D call TRBD2 (6 bases). CDR3 length: 17 amino acids. Trimming took off 0 bases at V and 4 bases at J, with 20 bases between the two ends. Germline loops: CDR1 SGHRS, CDR2 YFSETQ. The chain's CDR3 is CASSLAFSFEGTYEQYF. CDR3 DNA: TGCGCCAGCAGCTTGGCCTTTTCCTTCGAGGGGACTTACGAGCAGTACTTC.

This CDR3 reads CASSFSDGAQPQHF. The CDR3 DNA reads TGTGCCAGCAGCTTCTCCGATGGGGCTCAGCCCCAGCATTTT. The V call is TRBV5-6, the J call TRBJ1-5, with a tentative D call TRBD1 (5 bases). Germline CDR1 reads SGHDT; CDR2 reads YYEEEE. The germline V and J ends were trimmed by 2 bases and 6 bases, with 12 bases remaining between them. This CDR3 is built from 14 residues.

The gene calls are TRBV28 and TRBJ1-6; possible D gene TRBD1, 6 bases. The CDR3 has 17 residues. The germline V gene has CDR1 MDHEN and CDR2 SYDVKM. V lost 2 bases and J lost 4, with 15 bases in between. CDR3 DNA sequence: TGTGCCAGCAGTTTAGGGTTGGACAGAAGATATAATTCACCCCTCCACTTT. It encodes CASSLGLDRRYNSPLHF.

This chain's CDR3 is CASSVGGSNTGELFF. The CDR3 DNA follows: TGTGCCAGCAGCGTAGGAGGATCAAACACCGGGGAGCTGTTTTTT. This sequence joins TRBV9 and TRBJ2-2; D is ambiguous. This CDR3 spans 15 amino acids. V lost 0 bases and J 2 bases, leaving 8 bases between the germline ends. The germline V gene encodes CDR1 SGDLS and CDR2 YYNGEE.

The chain links TRBV15 to TRBJ1-1; no clear D gene. This CDR3 comprises 15 residues. CDR1 and CDR2 from the germline V gene are LNHNV and YYDKDF (reference sequence). Trimming shortened V by 0 bases and J by 4 bases, and 12 bases separated the two germline ends. In nucleotides, the CDR3 is TGTGCCACCAGCAGAGACCTTGGACGGGGCACTGAAGCTTTCTTT. This gives the protein CATSRDLGRGTEAFF.

This chain joins TRBV7-9 and TRBJ2-5; 8 bases map to TRBD2. With 5 bases clipped from V and 4 bases from J, the junction kept 9 bases outside the gene matches. The CDR3 totals 15 residues. Per germline, CDR1 SEHNR and CDR2 FQNEAQ (reference sequence). Here the CDR3 DNA reads TGTGCCAGCAGCCTTAGAACTAGCGGCGTAGAGACCCAGTACTTC. Translation gives CASSLRTSGVETQYF.

V gene TRBV7-6 combines with J gene TRBJ2-7, with D maybe TRBD1 (6 bases). Germline V gene sequence: CDR1 SGHVS, CDR2 FNYEAQ. The V and J ends lost 4 bases and 3 bases respectively, with 10 bases between them. The CDR3 totals 13 residues. The CDR3 nucleotides are TGTGCCAGCAGCTCCTTGGACAGCTACGAGCAGTACTTC. This gives the protein CASSSLDSYEQYF.

The chain joins TRBV10-3 to TRBJ1-2; D might be TRBD1 (6 bases). The V and J ends lost 9 bases and 3 bases respectively, with 17 bases between them. From germline, CDR1 is ENHRY and CDR2 SYGVKD. The CDR3 extends over 14 amino acids. CDR3 region: CAIQGKGVDYGYTF. Here the CDR3 DNA reads TGTGCCATACAGGGTAAAGGAGTCGACTATGGCTACACCTTC.

The chain employs TRBV5-1 and TRBJ1-4, with TRBD1 matching over 10 bases. The CDR3 spans 15 residues. Germline CDR1 and CDR2: SGHRS and YFSETQ. Trimming cost V 1 base and J 10 bases; bases outside gene matches: 7. DNA of the CDR3: TGCGCCAGCAGCTTGATCGGGACAGGGGACGGAAAACTGTTTTTT. Translated, it gives CASSLIGTGDGKLFF.

The V call is TRBV9, the J call TRBJ1-5; D is uncertain. This CDR3 comprises 15 residues. The germline V gene has CDR1 SGDLS and CDR2 YYNGEE. V dropped 0 bases and J dropped 6 bases, with 13 bases sitting between them. The CDR3 coding sequence is TGTGCCAGCAGCGTAGGAGGACTTTCGGGTCAGCCCCAGCATTTT. Translating it yields CASSVGGLSGQPQHF.

The chain links TRBV7-9 to TRBJ1-1, with 8 bases identical to TRBD1. V lost 1 base to trimming and J lost 2 bases; unmatched junction nucleotides: 6. Looked up from germline, CDR1 is SEHNR and CDR2 is FQNEAQ (reference sequence). The CDR3 spans 16 residues. CDR3 loop: CASSLGGQGLNTEAFF. CDR3 nucleotide sequence: TGTGCCAGCAGCTTAGGCGGACAGGGTCTTAACACTGAAGCTTTCTTT. The variable domain in full, completed from reference TRBV7-9 and TRBJ1-1, reads DTGVSQNPRHKITKRGQNVTFRCDPISEHNRLYWYRQTLGQGPEFLTYFQNEAQLEKSRLLSDRFSAERPKGSFSTLEIQRTEQGDSAMYLCASSLGGQGLNTEAFFGQGTRLTVV.

The chain combines TRBV12-3 or TRBV12-4 with TRBJ1-1; D possibly corresponds to TRBD1 (5 bases). The CDR3 has 13 amino acids. Trimming took off 6 bases at V and 1 base at J, with 9 bases between the two ends. CDR3 nucleotide sequence: TGTGCCAGCAGAGAACAGGCGAACACTGAAGCTTTCTTT. This sequence encodes CASREQANTEAFF.

This chain connects TRBV11-2 to TRBJ1-2, with 10 bases that match TRBD1. Germline V gene sequence: CDR1 SGHAT, CDR2 FQNNGV. The ends lost 4 bases at V and 8 bases at J; junction bases unmatched: 1. CDR3 length: 12 amino acids. The CDR3 nucleotides read TGTGCCAGCAGCTCGACAGGGGGCGGCTACACCTTC. Amino acids: CASSSTGGGYTF.

This clone was seen a few times. The chain uses TRBV9 and TRBJ2-1, with a possible D match to TRBD1 (6 bases). In germline, CDR1 is SGDLS, CDR2 YYNGEE. The CDR3 sequence is 15 residues long. Trimming removed 0 bases from V and 7 bases from J, with 14 bases in between. CDR3 in amino acids: CASSVEAVRGNEQFF. Here the CDR3 DNA reads TGTGCCAGCAGCGTAGAGGCGGTCAGGGGAAATGAGCAGTTCTTC. The full variable domain, rest sourced from reference TRBV9 and TRBJ2-1, is DSGVTQTPKHLITATGQRVTLRCSPRSGDLSVYWYQQSLDQGLQFLIQYYNGEERAKGNILERFSAQQFPDLHSELNLSSLELGDSALYFCASSVEAVRGNEQFFGPGTRLTVL.

The rearrangement links TRBV24-1 to TRBJ2-5; maybe TRBD1 (6 bases). The CDR3 extends over 15 amino acids. CDR1 is KGHDR, CDR2 SFDVKD, per germline. The germline V and J ends were trimmed by 4 bases and 5 bases, with 16 bases remaining between them. In DNA form, the CDR3 reads TGTGCCACCAGTGAGAGACAGGCCGGGCGGGAGACCCAGTACTTC. Its protein is CATSERQAGRETQYF.

The chain employs TRBV20-1 and TRBJ2-7, with D unclear. Deletions cut 3 bases from V and 3 bases from J, with 21 bases between. CDR1 is DFQATT and CDR2 is SNEGSKA in the germline V gene (reference sequence). This CDR3 has 16 amino acids. The CDR3 is CSASEASAAFFYEQYF. CDR3 DNA sequence: TGCAGTGCTAGTGAGGCCAGTGCGGCGTTTTTCTACGAGCAGTACTTC.

The chain combines TRBV18 with TRBJ2-1, with 8 bases that match TRBD1. Germline CDR1 reads KGHSH; CDR2 reads LQKENI. Germline trimming cut 4 bases from V and 6 bases from J; bases unmatched to any gene: 8. The CDR3 loop spans 15 amino acids. The CDR3 DNA follows: TGTGCCAGCTCACGTACTACAGGGGGACTCAATGAGCAGTTCTTC. Translated: CASSRTTGGLNEQFF.

The chain employs TRBV7-8 and TRBJ1-1; D may be TRBD1 (6 bases). The CDR3 is 14 residues long. Trimming removed 5 bases from V and 8 bases from J, with 18 bases in between. CDR1 is SGHVS and CDR2 is FQNEAQ in the germline V gene. The CDR3 spells CASSATRLQGEAFF. CDR3 coding DNA: TGTGCCAGCAGCGCTACAAGGCTCCAGGGGGAAGCTTTCTTT.